This T cell receptor beta chain was captured by sequencing in a study of response to subunit inactivated influenza vaccine. TCRdb fed the RT-PCR reads into MiXCR, producing one record per CDR3 protein. The sample includes roughly 700,000 distinct CDR3 sequences, about 14% of them seen just once. Comments on this clonotype: Its antigen is still unknown.

Study-wide points: With each seasonal influenza vaccination, the authors suggested, few new T cells are recruited.

V lost 4 bases to trimming and J lost 8 bases, with 18 bases between them. CDR1 and CDR2 from the germline V gene are MNHEY and SVGAGI. CDR3 length: 14 residues. The TCR originated in a man aged 50 to 59 who received an inactivated influenza vaccine. This sequence joins TRBV6-5 and TRBJ2-7; unclear D gene. The sequences come from PBMCs from blood, collected about 14 days before vaccination. The CDR3 region is CASSSIGLQGKQYF. CDR3 in DNA: TGTGCCAGCAGTTCTATCGGGCTACAAGGCAAGCAGTACTTC.